This TCR beta chain is from a study of T cell responses to AZD1222 COVID-19 vaccine. In the study overall: Second-dose groups at about 4 or about 12 weeks were pooled.

Profiled with immunoSEQ multiplex PCR; TCRdb holds only in-frame clones, not every one. Among roughly 100,000 clones listed, roughly 91% were seen once. Turning to this clone: Its antigen remains unknown.

Broader study findings: Compared with day 0, the breadth and depth of the Spike-specific TCR repertoire rose significantly after two doses of AZD1222. Spike was spanned by vaccine-associated CD4 TCRs, with dominance at 160-218 and 743-854.

The CDR3 has 13 amino acids. The germline V and J ends were trimmed by 3 bases and 5 bases, with 9 bases remaining between them. Germline CDR1 SGHRS, CDR2 YFSETQ. The TCR was taken from an adult in good health. V and J are TRBV5-1 and TRBJ2-1, with D hard to call. The input for sequencing was peripheral blood, taken on day 0 of AZD1222 vaccination. CDR3 bases: TGCGCCAGCAGCTCGCTAGTCGACAATGAGCAGTTCTTC. The encoded protein is CASSSLVDNEQFF.